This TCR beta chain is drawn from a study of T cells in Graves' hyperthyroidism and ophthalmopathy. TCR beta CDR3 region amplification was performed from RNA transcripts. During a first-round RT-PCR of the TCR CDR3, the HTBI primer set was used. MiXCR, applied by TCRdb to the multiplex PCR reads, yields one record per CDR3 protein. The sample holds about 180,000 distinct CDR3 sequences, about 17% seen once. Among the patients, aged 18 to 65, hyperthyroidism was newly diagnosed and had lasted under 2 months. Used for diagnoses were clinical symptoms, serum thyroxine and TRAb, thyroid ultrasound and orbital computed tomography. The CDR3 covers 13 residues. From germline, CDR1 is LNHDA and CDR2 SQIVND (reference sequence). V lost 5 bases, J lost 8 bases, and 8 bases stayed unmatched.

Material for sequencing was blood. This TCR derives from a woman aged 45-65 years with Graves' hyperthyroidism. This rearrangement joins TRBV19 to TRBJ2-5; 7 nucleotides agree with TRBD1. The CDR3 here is CASSERNRGTQYF. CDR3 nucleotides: TGTGCCAGTAGTGAGCGGAACAGGGGAACCCAGTACTTC.